Below, 10 T cell receptor beta chains from the same sample are listed, as sequenced in a study of spatial heterogeneity in lung cancer. Study results and caveats: Within tumors, counts of expanded alpha and beta TCRs tracked tumor mutation counts.

TCRdb reanalysed the 5' RACE reads using MiXCR and keeps one entry per CDR3 protein. The data show some 5,600 distinct CDR3 sequences, more than 4% seen once. Time point here: sample taken at primary tumor resection. These receptors lack a known antigen. Here the sequenced sample was lung tumor tissue, taken at surgery. The receptors derive from a male donor with early-stage non-small cell lung cancer.

This clonotype was observed many times. The library was built for alpha chains, so this beta chain is an off-target read and its size means little. For the CDR3, the DNA is TGCGCCAGCAGCCAAGATGGGCTAGGTCCTGGGAGAGGCTACACCTTC. It encodes CASSQDGLGPGRGYTF. The rearrangement joins TRBV4-3 to TRBJ1-2, with no clear D. Per germline, CDR1 LGHNA and CDR2 YSLEER. This CDR3 is built from 16 residues. V lost 0 bases and J lost 8, with 19 bases in between.

This clonotype is labeled medium-sized. This beta chain slipped into a library made for alpha chains as a stray read, so its size is not meaningful. The CDR3 protein is CAISNGQDSNQPQHF. CDR3 nucleotide sequence: TGTGCCATCAGTAACGGACAGGATAGCAATCAGCCCCAGCATTTT. V gene TRBV10-3 combines with J gene TRBJ1-5, with TRBD1 matching 7 bases. Per the germline V gene, CDR1 is ENHRY and CDR2 is SYGVKD. V shed 5 bases and J 0 bases; nucleotides not matched to a gene: 4. CDR3 length: 15 amino acids.

This clonotype was counted ten times or more. For a library built for alpha chains, this beta chain is a stray read; little rests on its size. The rearrangement links TRBV12-3 or TRBV12-4 to TRBJ1-2; D remains unclear. V lost 5 bases to trimming and J lost 4 bases, with 11 bases between them. The CDR3 length is 13 residues. CDR3 sequence: CASSTEQSYGYTF. CDR3 coding DNA: TGTGCCAGCAGTACAGAACAAAGCTATGGCTACACCTTC.

Worth noting for this clonotype: This beta chain represents an off-target read in a library built for alpha chains; its size is of limited meaning. The V gene is TRBV29-1, the J gene TRBJ2-7; D perhaps matches TRBD2 (6 bases). The germline CDR1 and CDR2 sequences are SQVTM and ANQGSEA. The CDR3 covers 13 residues. Trimming took off 8 bases at V and 4 bases at J, with 18 bases between the two ends. Written as DNA, the CDR3 is TGCAGCATCGGGACGGGGGATGGGTACGAGCAGTACTTC. It translates to CSIGTGDGYEQYF.

There are a few counts of this clonotype. This beta chain is off target for a library built for alpha chains, so its abundance means little. This chain connects TRBV10-3 to TRBJ2-3, with 11 positions matching TRBD2. The CDR3 covers 15 residues. Germline values: CDR1 ENHRY, CDR2 SYGVKD. Trimming at V came to 4 bases and at J to 0 bases, leaving 0 bases not matched to a gene. CDR3 residues: CAISGTSGSTDTQYF. The DNA for the CDR3 is TGTGCCATCAGTGGGACTAGCGGGAGCACAGATACGCAGTATTTT.

By sample share, this clonotype is medium-sized (0.01 to 0.1%). This beta chain was picked up by a library intended for alpha chains and is off target, so its count carries little meaning. This rearrangement joins TRBV6-2 or TRBV6-3 to TRBJ2-7; D is undetermined. CDR1 MNHEY and CDR2 SVGEGT come from the germline V gene. Trimming stripped 8 bases from V and 3 bases from J, with 17 bases between. This CDR3 spans 14 amino acids. The CDR3, as DNA: TGTGCCAGCGTCTACGGAGCCCCGCTCTACGAGCAGTACTTC. This sequence encodes CASVYGAPLYEQYF.

In its sample, this clonotype is large. In a library made to pick up alpha chains, this beta chain is a stray read with a size that means little. V usage is TRBV10-3 and J usage is TRBJ2-7, with D hard to call. Trimming stripped 3 bases from V and 0 bases from J, with 3 bases between. CDR1 and CDR2 (germline): ENHRY, SYGVKD. The CDR3 totals 12 residues. CDR3 nucleotide sequence: TGTGCCATCAGTGAAAGCTCCTACGAGCAGTACTTC. It codes for CAISESSYEQYF.

In its sample, this clonotype was seen many times. This beta chain represents an off-target read in a library built for alpha chains; its size is of limited meaning. Written as DNA, the CDR3 is TGCGCCAGCAGCCGGGGCCCCCCGAACACCGGGGAGCTGTTTTTT. Amino acids: CASSRGPPNTGELFF. The genes are TRBV5-1 and TRBJ2-2; either TRBD1 or TRBD2 may supply D (5 bases each). Germline CDR1 SGHRS, CDR2 YFSETQ. This CDR3 has 15 amino acids. The V and J ends lost 4 bases and 0 bases respectively, with 10 bases between them.

This clonotype showed up many times. This beta chain is off target for a library built for alpha chains, so its abundance means little. This rearrangement joins TRBV10-3 to TRBJ2-3; D possibly uses TRBD1 or TRBD2 (6 bases each). V was shortened by 11 bases and J by 2 bases, with 20 bases between the two germline ends. CDR1 is ENHRY and CDR2 is SYGVKD in the germline V gene. The CDR3 runs 15 residues. The CDR3 DNA is TGTGCCGTTCGAAGAGGGGGGCCTGACACAGATACGCAGTATTTT. The encoded protein is CAVRRGGPDTDTQYF.

This clonotype is labeled as medium-sized. This beta chain represents an off-target read in a library built for alpha chains; its size is of limited meaning. This chain connects TRBV12-3 or TRBV12-4 to TRBJ2-4; possible D gene TRBD2, 6 bases. This CDR3 is built from 14 residues. With 6 bases removed from V and 7 bases from J, the gap between germline ends came to 16 bases. The CDR3 is CASRPAGLRNIQYF. The CDR3 bases are TGTGCCAGCAGACCCGCGGGGTTGCGGAACATTCAGTACTTC.